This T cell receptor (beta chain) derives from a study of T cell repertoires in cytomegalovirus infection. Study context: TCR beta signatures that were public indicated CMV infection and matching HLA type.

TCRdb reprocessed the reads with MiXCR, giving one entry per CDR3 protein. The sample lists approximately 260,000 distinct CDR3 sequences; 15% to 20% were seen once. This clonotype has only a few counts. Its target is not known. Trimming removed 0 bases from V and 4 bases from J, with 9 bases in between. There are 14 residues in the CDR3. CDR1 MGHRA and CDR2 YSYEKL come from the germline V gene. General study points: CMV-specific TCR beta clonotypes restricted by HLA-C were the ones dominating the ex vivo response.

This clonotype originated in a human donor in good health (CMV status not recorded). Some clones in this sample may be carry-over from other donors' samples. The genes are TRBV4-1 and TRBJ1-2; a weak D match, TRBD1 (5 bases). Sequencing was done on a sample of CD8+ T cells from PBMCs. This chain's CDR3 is CASSQEGVSYGYTF. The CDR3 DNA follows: TGCGCCAGCAGCCAAGAGGGGGTTAGCTATGGCTACACCTTC.